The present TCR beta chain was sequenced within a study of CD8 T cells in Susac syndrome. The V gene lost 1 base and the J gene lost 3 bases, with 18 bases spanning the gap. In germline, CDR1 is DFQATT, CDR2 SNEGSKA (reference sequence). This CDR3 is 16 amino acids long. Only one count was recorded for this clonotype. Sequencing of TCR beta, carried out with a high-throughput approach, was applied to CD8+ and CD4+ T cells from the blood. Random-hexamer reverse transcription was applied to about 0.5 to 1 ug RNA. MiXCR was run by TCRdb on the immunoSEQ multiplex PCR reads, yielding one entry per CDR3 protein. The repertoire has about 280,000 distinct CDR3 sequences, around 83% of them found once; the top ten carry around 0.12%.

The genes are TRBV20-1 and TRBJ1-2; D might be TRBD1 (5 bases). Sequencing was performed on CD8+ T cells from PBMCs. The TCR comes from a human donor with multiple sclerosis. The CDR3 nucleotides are TGCAGTGCTAGAGTCAGTAGGGGCCGAGAGGACTATGGCTACACCTTC. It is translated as CSARVSRGREDYGYTF.